What follows are 30 T cell receptor beta chains derived from one specimen sequenced in a study of T cell repertoires in cytomegalovirus infection. Using its own MiXCR run on the reads, TCRdb lists one record per CDR3 protein. The table lists under 200,000 distinct CDR3 sequences, over 25% of them singletons. The specimen was PBMCs. The receptor set was obtained from a human donor in good health (CMV status not recorded). Some clones in this sample may be carry-over from other donors' samples.

This clonotype was detected only a few times. This chain connects TRBV6-2 or TRBV6-3 to TRBJ2-1; 9 nucleotides match TRBD2. The CDR3 totals 16 residues. The V segment lost 2 bases and the J segment 7 bases; nucleotides outside the gene matches: 9. The V gene's germline CDR1 is MNHEY and CDR2 SVGEGT. In DNA form, the CDR3 reads TGTGCCAGCAGTTACCCCGCGGGGGGGGAAATTAATGAGCAGTTCTTC. Its translation is CASSYPAGGEINEQFF.

The chain couples TRBV7-9 to TRBJ2-2; 8 nucleotides agree with TRBD1. Trimming removed 5 bases from V and 7 bases from J; junction bases left unmatched: 21. Germline CDR1 and CDR2: SEHNR and FQNEAQ (reference sequence). CDR3 length: 19 residues. The CDR3 nucleotides are TGTGCCAGCAGCCCCAAGCTAATGTCGGACAGGGAAGGGAACGGGGAGCTGTTTTTT. It yields the protein CASSPKLMSDREGNGELFF.

This clonotype turned up a few times. V is TRBV27 and J is TRBJ2-7, with TRBD1 identical over 8 bases. The CDR3 is 14 residues long. With 6 bases clipped from V and 3 bases from J, the junction kept 7 bases outside the gene matches. The V gene's germline CDR1 is MNHEY and CDR2 SMNVEV (reference sequence). As DNA, the CDR3 is TGTGCCAGCAGGGTGGACAGGGCAAGCTACGAGCAGTACTTC. Translation gives CASRVDRASYEQYF.

This clonotype was seen a few times. The genes are TRBV6-5 and TRBJ1-1; D is unresolved. This CDR3 is 15 amino acids long. Germline V CDR1 and CDR2: MNHEY, SVGAGI. Trimming took 1 base from V and 5 from J, leaving 14 bases between them. The CDR3 sequence: CASSYLRAPGTEAFF. CDR3 DNA: TGTGCCAGCAGTTACTTGAGGGCGCCGGGGACTGAAGCTTTCTTT.

The chain recombines TRBV4-1 with TRBJ1-5; no definite D call. This CDR3 spans 14 amino acids. Trimming cost V 4 bases and J 3 bases, with 10 bases left between them. Germline CDR1 reads MGHRA; CDR2 reads YSYEKL. CDR3 sequence: CASSLDGLNQPQHF. In DNA, the CDR3 is TGCGCCAGCAGCCTGGACGGTCTCAATCAGCCCCAGCATTTT.

In its sample, this clonotype was seen a few times. The gene calls are TRBV23-1 and TRBJ2-7, with D perhaps matching TRBD1 (5 bases). TRBV23-1 is assigned to the ORF class and has an uncertain function. The CDR3 totals 14 residues. V was shortened by 8 bases and J by 3 bases, with 17 bases between the two germline ends. This CDR3 reads CASGPTGWDYEQYF. Here the CDR3 DNA reads TGCGCCAGCGGACCCACAGGATGGGACTACGAGCAGTACTTC.

This clonotype was picked up many times. The chain has TRBV12-3 or TRBV12-4 and TRBJ2-1, with TRBD1 matching over 10 bases. V lost 5 bases to trimming and J lost 7 bases; unmatched junction nucleotides: 11. The CDR3 runs 16 residues. In DNA form, the CDR3 reads TGTGCCAGCAGTAGACAGGGACAGGGGCTAGGGAATGAGCAGTTCTTC. It yields the protein CASSRQGQGLGNEQFF.

CDR3: CSVGLAGSQQETQYF. The CDR3 nucleotides read TGCAGCGTGGGACTAGCGGGGTCACAACAAGAGACCCAGTACTTC. This chain links TRBV29-1 with TRBJ2-5; the match to TRBD2 covers 13 bases. CDR1 is SQVTM and CDR2 is ANQGSEA in the germline V gene. The CDR3 length is 15 residues. The trim removed 6 bases at V and 2 bases at J, leaving 6 bases unmatched.

The chain couples TRBV9 to TRBJ1-3, with a possible D match to TRBD1 (6 bases). The ends were cut back, 4 bases at V and 4 bases at J, with 15 bases in the middle. Germline V gives CDR1 SGDLS, CDR2 YYNGEE. The CDR3 extends over 15 amino acids. The CDR3 protein is CASSPPGARGNTIYF. Written as DNA, the CDR3 is TGTGCCAGCAGCCCCCCGGGGGCCAGAGGAAACACCATATATTTT.

This clonotype was counted ten times or more. The V gene is TRBV7-2, the J gene TRBJ2-3; 9 bases match TRBD2. V was clipped by 5 bases and J by 2 bases; unmatched bases: 5. CDR3 length: 15 residues. CDR1 SGHTA and CDR2 FQGNSA come from the germline V gene. As DNA, the CDR3 is TGTGCCAGCAGCCTACTAGCGGGTTACACAGATACGCAGTATTTT. Its translation: CASSLLAGYTDTQYF.

The chain is built from TRBV7-6 and TRBJ2-3, with a tentative D call TRBD1 (5 bases). Germline-derived CDR1 and CDR2 are SGHVS and FNYEAQ. Trimming removed 7 bases at V and 2 bases at J, with 22 bases between. CDR3 size: 17 residues. The CDR3 DNA sequence: TGTGCCAGCACCCCTCCGAGGTGGAAGGGGAACACAGATACGCAGTATTTT. It translates to CASTPPRWKGNTDTQYF. Full variable domain (rest looked up from reference TRBV7-6 and TRBJ2-3): GAGVSQSPRYKVTKRGQDVALRCDPISGHVSLYWYRQALGQGPEFLTYFNYEAQQDKSGLPNDRFSAERPEGSISTLTIQRTEQRDSAMYRCASTPPRWKGNTDTQYFGPGTRLTVL.

This clonotype has more than one count but fewer than ten. In DNA form, the CDR3 reads TGTGCCAGCAGCTTAACTGCTGGGGCCAACGTCCTGACTTTC. Protein product: CASSLTAGANVLTF. The V gene is TRBV11-3, the J gene TRBJ2-6; D is unclear. Germline CDR1 is SGHNT and CDR2 is YENEEA. CDR3 length: 14 amino acids. V lost 2 bases and J lost 2, with 4 bases in between.

This chain joins TRBV7-8 and TRBJ1-1; the match to TRBD1 covers 7 bases. Germline loops: CDR1 SGHVS, CDR2 FQNEAQ. J was trimmed by 11 bases and V by 0 bases; bases with no gene match: 15. The CDR3 has 16 amino acids. CDR3 bases: TGTGCCAGCAGCTTAGCGCGGGACAGCTTTTTCACAGATGCTTTCTTT. This sequence encodes CASSLARDSFFTDAFF.

The chain combines TRBV5-3 with TRBJ1-5; 11 bases line up with TRBD1. TRBV5-3 is labeled an ORF, and its function is uncertain. The CDR3 loop spans 16 amino acids. V trimming: 8 bases; J trimming: 4 bases; junction bases outside the gene matches: 11. The CDR3 sequence: CASSEYGDRGNQPQHF. The CDR3 bases are TGTGCCAGCAGCGAATACGGGGACAGGGGGAATCAGCCCCAGCATTTT.

Comments on this clonotype: This may be a read error: a much more frequent sequence differs by one nucleotide. This rearrangement joins TRBV7-8 to TRBJ2-7; D unclear. In germline, CDR1 is SGHVS, CDR2 FQNEAQ. CDR3 length equals 15 residues. The CDR3 nucleotides are TGTACCAGCAGCTCCTACGTAGGGCCCTCCTACGAGCAGTACTTC. It yields the protein CTSSSYVGPSYEQYF.

The chain uses TRBV27 and TRBJ1-1, with 9 bases lining up with TRBD1. The CDR3 has 17 residues. With 3 bases clipped from V and 2 bases from J, the junction kept 10 bases outside the gene matches. The germline V gene encodes CDR1 MNHEY and CDR2 SMNVEV (reference sequence). CDR3 sequence: CASSFFTGTGLNTEAFF. The CDR3 DNA reads as TGTGCCAGCAGTTTTTTTACCGGGACAGGGCTAAACACTGAAGCTTTCTTT.

This clonotype was counted a few times. The chain uses TRBV12-3 or TRBV12-4 and TRBJ2-7, with TRBD2 matching over 14 bases. CDR3 length equals 17 residues. J lost 1 base, V lost 5 bases, and 7 bases had no gene match. Here the CDR3 reads CASSLGTSGGISYEQYF. In nucleotides, the CDR3 is TGTGCCAGCAGTCTTGGGACTAGCGGGGGCATATCCTACGAGCAGTACTTC.

As for this clonotype: Germline and junction disagree at one end, which may indicate a read error. The chain uses TRBV7-6 and TRBJ2-1; TRBD1 agrees at 7 bases. The germline CDR1 and CDR2 sequences are SGHVS and FNYEAQ. The CDR3 has 17 amino acids. The CDR3 DNA is TGTGCTAGCAGCTTAGCGAAAGGGACAGTTGGTTATGATGAGCAGTTCTTC. This encodes CASSLAKGTVGYDEQFF.

This clonotype occurred a few times. V and J are TRBV7-2 and TRBJ1-2; D is unresolved. Trimming took 7 bases from V and 8 from J, leaving 17 bases between them. The germline CDR1 and CDR2 sequences are SGHTA and FQGNSA. This CDR3 has 13 residues. CDR3 sequence (DNA): TGTGCCAGCACCCAGACCCCGACTTACGGCTACACCTTC. Translated: CASTQTPTYGYTF. Together with reference TRBV7-2 and TRBJ1-2, the CDR3 gives the full variable domain: GAGVSQSPSNKVTEKGKDVELRCDPISGHTALYWYRQSLGQGLEFLIYFQGNSAPDKSGLPSDRFSAERTGGSVSTLTIQRTQQEDSAVYLCASTQTPTYGYTFGSGTRLTVV.

Concerning this clonotype itself: An end of the junction differs from the germline gene, which may be a read error. The chain couples TRBV7-6 to TRBJ2-1; D tentatively reads TRBD1 or TRBD2 (5 bases each). Germline assignment: CDR1 SGHVS and CDR2 FNYEAQ. CDR3 length: 15 amino acids. The CDR3 region is CASSLVGVSYNEQFF. CDR3 in DNA: TGTGCTAGCAGCTTGGTGGGGGTCTCCTACAATGAGCAGTTCTTC.

This clonotype was observed once. The chain couples TRBV6-5 to TRBJ2-1, with 11 nucleotides matching TRBD2. Germline trimming cut 6 bases from V and 9 bases from J; bases unmatched to any gene: 13. Germline V gene sequence: CDR1 MNHEY, CDR2 SVGAGI. The CDR3 totals 16 residues. The CDR3 nucleotides are TGTGCCAGCAGCCGTCGCCCGGGACTAGCGGACGGTGAGCAGTTCTTC. Amino acids: CASSRRPGLADGEQFF.

This clonotype was observed once. This chain joins TRBV2 and TRBJ1-5; 10 nucleotides agree with TRBD1. After removal of 5 bases from V and 7 bases from J, the junction contained 5 bases not matched to a gene. This CDR3 is built from 14 residues. Per germline, CDR1 SNHLY and CDR2 FYNNEI. The CDR3 sequence is CASSRQGAGQPQHF. As DNA, the CDR3 is TGTGCCAGCAGTCGACAGGGGGCAGGGCAGCCCCAGCATTTT.

The chain is built from TRBV6-6 and TRBJ1-1; D possibly corresponds to TRBD1 (5 bases). CDR3 length equals 12 residues. V was pared by 7 bases and J by 6 bases, with 12 bases between. Germline V gene lookup returns CDR1 MNHNY and CDR2 SVGAGI (reference sequence). The CDR3 region has the DNA TGTGCCAGCATGGAGGGGCTGGCTGAAGCTTTCTTT. Amino acid sequence: CASMEGLAEAFF.

There are a few counts of this clonotype. This chain links TRBV2 with TRBJ1-5, with D hard to call. Germline V gene data show CDR1 as SNHLY and CDR2 as FYNNEI. Between the trimmed V and J ends, which lost 7 bases and 2 bases, there was a span of 9 bases. The CDR3 covers 13 residues. CDR3 loop: CASKAVGNQPQHF. DNA for the CDR3: TGTGCCAGCAAGGCGGTGGGCAATCAGCCCCAGCATTTT.

This clonotype turned up a few times. This chain links TRBV29-1 with TRBJ1-1, with D possibly matching TRBD1 (5 bases). The CDR3 spans 11 residues. Germline V gives CDR1 SQVTM, CDR2 ANQGSEA. The chain's CDR3 is CSGGEVTEAFF. The CDR3 DNA is TGCAGTGGGGGAGAGGTTACTGAAGCTTTCTTT.

The chain combines TRBV25-1 with TRBJ2-5; tentatively, D is TRBD1 or TRBD2 (5 bases each). The CDR3 has 13 residues. In germline, CDR1 is MGHDK, CDR2 SYGVNS. Between the trimmed V and J ends, which lost 7 bases and 3 bases, there was a span of 12 bases. This chain's CDR3 is CASTSGTEETQYF. CDR3 in DNA: TGTGCCAGCACTTCCGGGACCGAAGAGACCCAGTACTTC.

This clonotype was recorded at least ten times. The CDR3 is CASSFPKVGGPAPLHF. The CDR3 bases are TGTGCCAGCAGCTTCCCCAAGGTTGGGGGGCCGGCACCCCTCCACTTT. The chain is built from TRBV7-8 and TRBJ1-6; weak D call: TRBD1 (6 bases). Per germline, CDR1 SGHVS and CDR2 FQNEAQ. The CDR3 consists of 16 residues. Trimming took 3 bases from V and 11 from J, leaving 20 bases between them.

This clonotype was observed a handful of times. The rearrangement uses TRBV12-3 or TRBV12-4 and TRBJ1-1, with D possibly matching TRBD1 (6 bases). CDR3 size: 11 residues. V gave up 7 bases and J gave up 8 bases, with 11 bases separating them. Here the CDR3 reads CASTRGTEAFF. The CDR3 DNA sequence: TGTGCCAGCACTAGGGGGACCGAAGCTTTCTTT.

This clonotype was detected only a few times. The chain has TRBV2 and TRBJ1-1; D is ambiguous. This CDR3 is 15 amino acids long. Germline values: CDR1 SNHLY, CDR2 FYNNEI. The V end was cut by 5 bases, the J end by 1 base, with 14 bases between. CDR3 sequence (DNA): TGTGCCAGCAGTCAGAGCCCTACAGAGAACACTGAAGCTTTCTTT. It yields the protein CASSQSPTENTEAFF. Supplemented by reference TRBV2 and TRBJ1-1, the full variable domain reads EPEVTQTPSHQVTQMGQEVILRCVPISNHLYFYWYRQILGQKVEFLVSFYNNEISEKSEIFDDQFSVERPDGSNFTLKIRSTKLEDSAMYFCASSQSPTENTEAFFGQGTRLTVV.

The CDR3 coding sequence is TGTGCCAGCAGCCGGATAGGACTAGCGGGGGCTCAAGAGACCCAGTACTTC. Translation gives CASSRIGLAGAQETQYF. This sequence joins TRBV7-9 and TRBJ2-5; 13 bases align to TRBD2. The CDR3 spans 17 residues. After removal of 5 bases from V and 2 bases from J, the junction contained 8 bases not matched to a gene. The V gene's germline CDR1 is SEHNR and CDR2 FQNEAQ (reference sequence).